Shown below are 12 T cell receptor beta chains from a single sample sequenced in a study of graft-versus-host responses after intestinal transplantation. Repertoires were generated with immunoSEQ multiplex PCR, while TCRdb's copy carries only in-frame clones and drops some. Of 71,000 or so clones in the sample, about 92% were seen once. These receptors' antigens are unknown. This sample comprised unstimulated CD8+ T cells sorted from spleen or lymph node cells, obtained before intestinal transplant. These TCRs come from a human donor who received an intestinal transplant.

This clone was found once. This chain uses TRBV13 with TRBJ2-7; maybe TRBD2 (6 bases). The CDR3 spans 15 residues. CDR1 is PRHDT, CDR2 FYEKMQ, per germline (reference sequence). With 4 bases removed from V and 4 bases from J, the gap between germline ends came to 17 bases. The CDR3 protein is CASSSLGGWGYEQYF. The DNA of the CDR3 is TGTGCCAGCAGCTCCCTAGGAGGGTGGGGATACGAGCAGTACTTC.

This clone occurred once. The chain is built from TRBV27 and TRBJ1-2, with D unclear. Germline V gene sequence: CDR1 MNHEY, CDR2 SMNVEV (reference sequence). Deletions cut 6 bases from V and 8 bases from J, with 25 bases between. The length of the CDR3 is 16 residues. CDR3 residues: CASSQRVHRAGRGYTF. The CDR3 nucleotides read TGTGCCAGCAGCCAGAGGGTTCACCGAGCCGGTAGGGGCTACACCTTC.

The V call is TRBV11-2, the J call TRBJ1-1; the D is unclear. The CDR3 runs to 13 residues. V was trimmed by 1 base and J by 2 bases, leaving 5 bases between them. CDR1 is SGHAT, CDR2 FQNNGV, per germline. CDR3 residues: CASSLASNTEAFF. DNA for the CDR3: TGTGCCAGCAGCTTAGCCAGTAACACTGAAGCTTTCTTT.

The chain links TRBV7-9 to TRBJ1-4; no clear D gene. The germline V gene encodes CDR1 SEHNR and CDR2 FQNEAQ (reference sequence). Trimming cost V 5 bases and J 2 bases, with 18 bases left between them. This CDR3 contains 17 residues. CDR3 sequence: CASSPLKYSGTNEKLFF. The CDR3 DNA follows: TGTGCCAGCAGCCCCTTGAAGTACTCGGGGACTAATGAAAAACTGTTTTTT.

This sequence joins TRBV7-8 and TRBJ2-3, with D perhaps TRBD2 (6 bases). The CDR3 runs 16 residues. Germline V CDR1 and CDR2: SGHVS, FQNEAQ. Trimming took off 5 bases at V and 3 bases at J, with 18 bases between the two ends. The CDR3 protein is CASSPPVGGETDTQYF. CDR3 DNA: TGTGCCAGCAGCCCCCCCGTGGGGGGAGAGACAGATACGCAGTATTTT.

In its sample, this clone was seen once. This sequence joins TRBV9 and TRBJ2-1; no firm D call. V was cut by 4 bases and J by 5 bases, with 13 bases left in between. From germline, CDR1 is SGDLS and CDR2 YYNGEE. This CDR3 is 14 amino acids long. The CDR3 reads CASSQSGDHNEQFF. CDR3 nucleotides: TGTGCCAGCAGCCAGTCCGGAGACCACAATGAGCAGTTCTTC. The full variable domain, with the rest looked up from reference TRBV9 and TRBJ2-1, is DSGVTQTPKHLITATGQRVTLRCSPRSGDLSVYWYQQSLDQGLQFLIQYYNGEERAKGNILERFSAQQFPDLHSELNLSSLELGDSALYFCASSQSGDHNEQFFGPGTRLTVL.

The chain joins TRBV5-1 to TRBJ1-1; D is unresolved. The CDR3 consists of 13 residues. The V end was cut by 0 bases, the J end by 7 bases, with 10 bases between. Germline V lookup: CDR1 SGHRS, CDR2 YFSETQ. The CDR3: CASSLVGGDEAFF. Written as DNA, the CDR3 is TGCGCCAGCAGCTTGGTTGGCGGGGATGAAGCTTTCTTT.

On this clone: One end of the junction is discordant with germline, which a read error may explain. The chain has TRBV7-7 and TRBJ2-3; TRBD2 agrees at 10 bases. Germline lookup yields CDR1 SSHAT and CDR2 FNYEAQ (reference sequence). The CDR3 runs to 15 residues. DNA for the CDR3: TGTGCTAGCAGCTTTACGACTAGCGGGACAGATACGCAGTATTTT. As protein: CASSFTTSGTDTQYF.

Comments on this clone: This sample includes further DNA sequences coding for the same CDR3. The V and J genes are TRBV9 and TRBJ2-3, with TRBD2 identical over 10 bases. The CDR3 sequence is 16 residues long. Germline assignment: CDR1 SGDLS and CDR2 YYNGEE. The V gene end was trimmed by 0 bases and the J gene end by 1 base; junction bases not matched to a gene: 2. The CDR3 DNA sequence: TGTGCCAGCAGCGTAGGGAGCGGGGGGGGCACAGATACGCAGTATTTT. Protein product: CASSVGSGGGTDTQYF.

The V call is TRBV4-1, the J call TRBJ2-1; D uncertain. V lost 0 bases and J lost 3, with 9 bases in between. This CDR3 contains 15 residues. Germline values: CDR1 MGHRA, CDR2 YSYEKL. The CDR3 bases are TGCGCCAGCAGCCAAGATCACTTTTTCTACAATGAGCAGTTCTTC. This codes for CASSQDHFFYNEQFF.

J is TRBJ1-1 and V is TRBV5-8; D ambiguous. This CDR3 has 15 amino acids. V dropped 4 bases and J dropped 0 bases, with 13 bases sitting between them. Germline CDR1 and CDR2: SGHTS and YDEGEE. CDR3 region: CASSPRTDMNTEAFF. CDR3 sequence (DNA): TGTGCCAGCAGCCCACGGACTGATATGAACACTGAAGCTTTCTTT.

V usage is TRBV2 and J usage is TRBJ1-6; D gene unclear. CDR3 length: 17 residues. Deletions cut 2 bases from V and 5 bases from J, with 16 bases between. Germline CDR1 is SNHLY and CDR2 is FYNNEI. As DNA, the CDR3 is TGTGCCAGCAGTGAACAGGCCAGCTCCTTTGATAATTCACCCCTCCACTTT. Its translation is CASSEQASSFDNSPLHF.